These 13 T cell receptor beta chains were all obtained from the same sample, sequenced in a study of T cell responses to AZD1222 COVID-19 vaccine. Produced via immunoSEQ multiplex PCR; TCRdb's table is partial and in-frame only. The sample shows 130,000 to 150,000 clones, 82% of them seen only once. The source material was peripheral blood, sampled on day 0 of MenACWY control vaccination. The receptor source for this set is an adult in good health.

The gene calls are TRBV28 and TRBJ1-5, with D unresolved. The CDR3 extends over 14 amino acids. V lost 5 bases and J lost 7, with 15 bases in between. The germline V gene has CDR1 MDHEN and CDR2 SYDVKM. The CDR3 is CASSPQKRRQPQHF. Here the CDR3 DNA reads TGTGCCAGCAGTCCCCAAAAGAGGAGGCAGCCCCAGCATTTT.

The gene calls are TRBV19 and TRBJ2-1; D not certain. The CDR3 spans 15 residues. Germline CDR1 and CDR2: LNHDA and SQIVND (reference sequence). V was clipped by 5 bases and J by 0 bases, with 11 bases between them. In DNA form, the CDR3 reads TGTGCCAGTAGTGGCCAGCTAAGCTCCTACAATGAGCAGTTCTTC. Protein: CASSGQLSSYNEQFF.

The chain couples TRBV2 to TRBJ1-4, with D hard to call. The length of the CDR3 is 15 residues. CDR1 is SNHLY and CDR2 is FYNNEI in the germline V gene. V lost 3 bases, J lost 5 bases, and 13 bases lay in between. CDR3 coding DNA: TGTGCCAGCAGTGATCGGCCCACACTAAATGAAAAACTGTTTTTT. It translates to CASSDRPTLNEKLFF.

The gene calls are TRBV10-3 and TRBJ1-2, with 8 bases that match TRBD1. V gave up 6 bases and J gave up 5 bases; unmatched junction bases: 8. Germline CDR1 ENHRY, CDR2 SYGVKD. This CDR3 comprises 14 residues. CDR3 sequence (DNA): TGTGCCATCAGACCGGGACAGGTGACTTATGGCTACACCTTC. Translation: CAIRPGQVTYGYTF.

The chain is built from TRBV19 and TRBJ2-2, with TRBD2 matching over 8 bases. In germline, CDR1 is LNHDA, CDR2 SQIVND (reference sequence). V lost 10 bases to trimming and J lost 5 bases; unmatched junction nucleotides: 12. The CDR3 has 15 residues. For the CDR3, the DNA is TGTGCCACCACAAAACTAGCGGCCGAAACCGGGGAGCTGTTTTTT. This translates into CATTKLAAETGELFF.

The chain recombines TRBV7-8 with TRBJ1-3; a possible D gene is TRBD1 (5 bases). Germline V lookup: CDR1 SGHVS, CDR2 FQNEAQ. Trimming left V 5 bases short and J 2 bases short, with 22 bases between. The length of the CDR3 is 18 residues. This CDR3 is CASSEHPGRRRAGNTIYF. The CDR3, as DNA: TGTGCCAGCAGCGAACATCCGGGACGTCGCCGGGCTGGAAACACCATATATTTT. Together with reference TRBV7-8 and TRBJ1-3, the CDR3 gives the full variable domain: GAGVSQSPRYKVAKRGQDVALRCDPISGHVSLFWYQQALGQGPEFLTYFQNEAQLDKSGLPSDRFFAERPEGSVSTLKIQRTQQEDSAVYLCASSEHPGRRRAGNTIYFGEGSWLTVV.

This chain links TRBV6-5 with TRBJ1-2; 9 bases are a match to TRBD1. V trimming: 7 bases; J trimming: 8 bases; junction bases outside the gene matches: 11. Looked up from germline, CDR1 is MNHEY and CDR2 is SVGAGI. The CDR3 spans 14 residues. The CDR3 coding sequence is TGTGCCAGCACGAGGGACAGGGCAATTGGAGGCTACACCTTC. This sequence encodes CASTRDRAIGGYTF.

The chain uses TRBV6-6 and TRBJ1-1; no reliable D call. Per germline, CDR1 MNHNY and CDR2 SVGAGI (reference sequence). There are 12 residues in the CDR3. Trimming removed 3 bases from V and 1 base from J, with 3 bases in between. CDR3 region: CASSYTNTEAFF. The CDR3, as DNA: TGTGCCAGCAGTTATACGAACACTGAAGCTTTCTTT.

The V call is TRBV5-1, the J call TRBJ1-1; perhaps TRBD1 as D (6 bases). From germline, CDR1 is SGHRS and CDR2 YFSETQ. V lost 0 bases and J 1 base, leaving 13 bases between the germline ends. The CDR3 is 16 residues long. DNA of the CDR3: TGCGCCAGCAGCTTGGAGGGTCAGGGGCAGAACACTGAAGCTTTCTTT. Protein: CASSLEGQGQNTEAFF.

This chain joins TRBV6-5 and TRBJ2-5; the D is unclear. Per germline, CDR1 MNHEY and CDR2 SVGAGI. Trimming pared 6 bases from V and 5 bases from J, leaving 16 bases between. The CDR3 spans 14 residues. The CDR3 DNA sequence: TGTGCCAGCAGAGAGCGAGGTCGGGCGGAGACCCAGTACTTC. Protein: CASRERGRAETQYF.

V gene TRBV2 combines with J gene TRBJ1-1; D gene ambiguous. CDR3 length equals 14 residues. Germline assignment: CDR1 SNHLY and CDR2 FYNNEI. V was cut by 5 bases and J by 4 bases, with 14 bases left in between. DNA of the CDR3: TGTGCCAGCAGTTTAATGGCCGGGAGCACTGAAGCTTTCTTT. Encoded protein: CASSLMAGSTEAFF.

The chain recombines TRBV5-1 with TRBJ2-7, with 7 bases matching TRBD2. The CDR3 has 14 amino acids. Germline lookup yields CDR1 SGHRS and CDR2 YFSETQ. After removal of 6 bases from V and 4 bases from J, the junction contained 10 bases not matched to a gene. The CDR3 DNA follows: TGCGCCAGCATTATGGGAGGGTCCTCTTACGAGCAGTACTTC. This codes for CASIMGGSSYEQYF. Full variable domain (outside the CDR3, taken from reference TRBV5-1 and TRBJ2-7): KAGVTQTPRYLIKTRGQQVTLSCSPISGHRSVSWYQQTPGQGLQFLFEYFSETQRNKGNFPGRFSGRQFSNSRSEMNVSTLELGDSALYLCASIMGGSSYEQYFGPGTRLTVT.

The chain uses TRBV27 and TRBJ1-6; 7 bases match TRBD1. This CDR3 contains 18 residues. Trimming removed 6 bases from V and 4 bases from J; junction bases left unmatched: 15. Germline loops: CDR1 MNHEY, CDR2 SMNVEV (reference sequence). CDR3 sequence reads: CASRQAGTARNYNSPLHF. CDR3 in DNA: TGTGCCAGCAGACAGGCCGGGACAGCCCGAAATTATAATTCACCCCTCCACTTT.